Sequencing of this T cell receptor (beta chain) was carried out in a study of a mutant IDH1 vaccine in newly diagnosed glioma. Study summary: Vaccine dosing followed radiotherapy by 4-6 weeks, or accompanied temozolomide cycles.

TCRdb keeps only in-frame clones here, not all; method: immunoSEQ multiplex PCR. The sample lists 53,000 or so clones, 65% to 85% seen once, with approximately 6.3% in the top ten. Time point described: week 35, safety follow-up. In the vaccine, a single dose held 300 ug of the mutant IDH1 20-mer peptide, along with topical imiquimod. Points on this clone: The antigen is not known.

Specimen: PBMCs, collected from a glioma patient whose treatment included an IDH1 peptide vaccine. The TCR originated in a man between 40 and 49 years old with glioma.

DNA of the CDR3: TGTGCCAGTAGTAGAGAGGGGTGGGAGACCCAGTACTTC. This codes for CASSREGWETQYF. This rearrangement joins TRBV19 to TRBJ2-5; D tentatively reads TRBD1 or TRBD2 (5 bases each). Germline loops: CDR1 LNHDA, CDR2 SQIVND (reference sequence). This CDR3 has 13 amino acids. The V end lost 4 bases, the J end lost 5 bases, and 11 bases lay between the germline ends.